This T cell receptor (beta chain) is drawn from a study of T cell responses to AZD1222 COVID-19 vaccine. Findings of the study overall: Compared with day 0, the breadth and depth of the Spike-specific TCR repertoire rose significantly after two doses of AZD1222.

Concerning this clone: The antigen is not known.

Germline V gene data show CDR1 as SGDLS and CDR2 as YYNGEE. The CDR3 covers 15 residues. V was clipped by 3 bases and J by 6 bases, with 15 bases between them. Repertoires were generated with immunoSEQ multiplex PCR, while TCRdb's copy carries only in-frame clones and drops some. There are 150,000 or so clones in the sample; around 90% occur only once, and over 3% lies in the top ten. The chain carries TRBV9 and TRBJ2-2; no clear D gene. This receptor was taken from an adult who received the AZD1222 COVID-19 vaccine. This specimen was peripheral blood, taken 28 days after the second AZD1222 dose. The CDR3, as DNA: TGTGCCAGCAGCGCATTCTCCGGGCGACCCGGGGAGCTGTTTTTT. It is translated as CASSAFSGRPGELFF.